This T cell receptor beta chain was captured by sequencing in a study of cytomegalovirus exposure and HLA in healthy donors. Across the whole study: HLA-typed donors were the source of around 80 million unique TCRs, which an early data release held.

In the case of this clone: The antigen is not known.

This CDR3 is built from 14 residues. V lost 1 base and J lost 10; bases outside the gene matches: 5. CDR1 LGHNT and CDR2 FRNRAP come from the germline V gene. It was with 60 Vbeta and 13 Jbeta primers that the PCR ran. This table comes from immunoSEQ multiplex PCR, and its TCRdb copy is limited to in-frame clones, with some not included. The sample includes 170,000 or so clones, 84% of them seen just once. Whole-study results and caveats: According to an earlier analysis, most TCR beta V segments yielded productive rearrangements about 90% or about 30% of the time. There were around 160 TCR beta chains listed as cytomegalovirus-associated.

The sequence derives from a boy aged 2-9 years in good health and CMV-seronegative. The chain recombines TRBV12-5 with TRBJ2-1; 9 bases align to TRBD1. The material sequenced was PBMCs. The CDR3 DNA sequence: TGTGCTAGTGGTTTGGCGACCGGGACAGGGGAGCAGTTCTTC. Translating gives CASGLATGTGEQFF. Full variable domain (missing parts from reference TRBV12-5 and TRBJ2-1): DARVTQTPRHKVTEMGQEVTMRCQPILGHNTVFWYRQTMMQGLELLAYFRNRAPLDDSGMPKDRFSAEMPDATLATLKIQPSEPRDSAVYFCASGLATGTGEQFFGPGTRLTVL.